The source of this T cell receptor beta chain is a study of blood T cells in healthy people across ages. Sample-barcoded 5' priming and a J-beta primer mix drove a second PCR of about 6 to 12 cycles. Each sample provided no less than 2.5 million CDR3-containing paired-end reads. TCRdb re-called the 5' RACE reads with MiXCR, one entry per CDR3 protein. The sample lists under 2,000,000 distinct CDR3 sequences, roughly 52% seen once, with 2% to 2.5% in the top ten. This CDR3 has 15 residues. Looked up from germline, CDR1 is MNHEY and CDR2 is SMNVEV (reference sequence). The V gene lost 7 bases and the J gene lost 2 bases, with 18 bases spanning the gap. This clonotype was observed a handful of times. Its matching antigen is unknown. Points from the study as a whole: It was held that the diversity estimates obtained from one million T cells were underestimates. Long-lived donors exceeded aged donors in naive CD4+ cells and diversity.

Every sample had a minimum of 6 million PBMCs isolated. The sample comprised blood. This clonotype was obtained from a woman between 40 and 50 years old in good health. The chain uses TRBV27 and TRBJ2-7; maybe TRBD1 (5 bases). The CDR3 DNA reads TGTGCCAGCATAATGAGGCAGGGCACGGCCTACGAGCAGTACTTC. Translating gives CASIMRQGTAYEQYF.